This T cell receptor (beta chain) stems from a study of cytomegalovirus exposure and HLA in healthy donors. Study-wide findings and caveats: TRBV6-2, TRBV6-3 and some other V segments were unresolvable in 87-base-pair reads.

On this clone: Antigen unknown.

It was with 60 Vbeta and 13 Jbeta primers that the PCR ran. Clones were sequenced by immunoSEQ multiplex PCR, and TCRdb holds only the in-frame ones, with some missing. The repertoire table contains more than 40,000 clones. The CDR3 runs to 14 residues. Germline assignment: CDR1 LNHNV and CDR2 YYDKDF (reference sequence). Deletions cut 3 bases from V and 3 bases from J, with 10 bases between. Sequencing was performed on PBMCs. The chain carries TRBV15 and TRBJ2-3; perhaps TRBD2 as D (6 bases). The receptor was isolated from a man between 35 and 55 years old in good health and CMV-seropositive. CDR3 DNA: TGTGCCACCAGCAGTTCGCGGGATACAGATACGCAGTATTTT. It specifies CATSSSRDTDTQYF.